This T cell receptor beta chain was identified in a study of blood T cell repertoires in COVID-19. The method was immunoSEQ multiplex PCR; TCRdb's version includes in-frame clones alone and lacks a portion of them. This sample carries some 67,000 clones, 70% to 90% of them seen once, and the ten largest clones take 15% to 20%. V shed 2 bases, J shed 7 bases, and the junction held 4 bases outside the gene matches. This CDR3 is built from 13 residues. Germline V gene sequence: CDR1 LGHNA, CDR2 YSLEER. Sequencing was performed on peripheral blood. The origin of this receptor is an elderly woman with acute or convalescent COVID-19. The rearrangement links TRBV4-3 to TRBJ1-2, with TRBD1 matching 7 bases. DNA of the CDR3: TGCGCCAGCAGCCAACTCTCAGGGGGTGGCTACACCTTC. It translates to CASSQLSGGGYTF.